This T cell receptor beta chain was obtained from a study of cytomegalovirus exposure and HLA in healthy donors. It was with 60 Vbeta and 13 Jbeta primers that the PCR ran. Using immunoSEQ multiplex PCR, the repertoire was profiled, and TCRdb retains in-frame clones only, with some absent. The sample table includes about 200,000 clones. Germline lookup yields CDR1 SNHLY and CDR2 FYNNEI. There are 14 residues in the CDR3. Trimming cost V 6 bases and J 4 bases; bases outside gene matches: 4. The source material was PBMCs. The chain is built from TRBV2 and TRBJ1-2; 11 nucleotides line up with TRBD1. This sequence was found in a man under 40 in good health and CMV-seronegative. CDR3 residues: CASSGQGAVYGYTF. The CDR3 coding sequence is TGTGCCAGCAGCGGACAGGGGGCTGTCTATGGCTACACCTTC.